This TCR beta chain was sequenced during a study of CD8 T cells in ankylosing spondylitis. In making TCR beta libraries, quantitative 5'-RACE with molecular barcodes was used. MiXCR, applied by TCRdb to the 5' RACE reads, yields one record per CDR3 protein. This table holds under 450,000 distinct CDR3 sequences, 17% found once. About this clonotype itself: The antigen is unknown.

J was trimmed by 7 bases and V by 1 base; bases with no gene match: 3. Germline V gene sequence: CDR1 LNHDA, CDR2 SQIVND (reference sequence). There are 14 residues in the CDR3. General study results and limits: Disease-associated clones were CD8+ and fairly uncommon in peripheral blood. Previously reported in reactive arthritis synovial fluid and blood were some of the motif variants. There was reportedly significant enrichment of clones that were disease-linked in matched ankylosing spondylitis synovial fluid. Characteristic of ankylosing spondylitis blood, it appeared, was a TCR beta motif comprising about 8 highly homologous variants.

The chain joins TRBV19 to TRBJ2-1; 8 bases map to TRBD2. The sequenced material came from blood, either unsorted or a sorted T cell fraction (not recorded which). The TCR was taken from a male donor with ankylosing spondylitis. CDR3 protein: CASSIAGGPNEQFF. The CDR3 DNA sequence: TGTGCCAGTAGTATAGCGGGGGGGCCTAATGAGCAGTTCTTC.